These 19 T cell receptor beta chains share one sample of origin, sequenced in a study of blood T cell repertoires in COVID-19. Generated by immunoSEQ multiplex PCR, the TCRdb table keeps only in-frame clones and is missing some. This table holds about 85,000 clones, roughly 80% found once. The sequencing input was peripheral blood. The receptors originated from a human donor in a cohort sampled during active COVID-19.

The chain uses TRBV2 and TRBJ2-4; 11 bases match TRBD2. The CDR3 loop spans 15 amino acids. Trimming took 7 bases from V and 5 from J; bases not matched to a gene: 7. Germline V gene data show CDR1 as SNHLY and CDR2 as FYNNEI. CDR3 region: CASTLTSGAENIQYF. The CDR3 bases are TGTGCCAGCACCTTGACTAGCGGGGCGGAAAACATTCAGTACTTC.

This chain links TRBV6-5 with TRBJ2-7; 7 bases agree with TRBD1. The CDR3 is made up of 14 amino acids. V dropped 8 bases and J dropped 3; count of bases not matched to a gene: 10. Germline CDR1 MNHEY, CDR2 SVGAGI. CDR3 region: CASGYGTALYEQYF. The DNA for the CDR3 is TGTGCCAGCGGATACGGGACAGCACTCTACGAGCAGTACTTC.

V usage is TRBV24-1 and J usage is TRBJ2-3; 10 bases are a match to TRBD1. Per the germline V gene, CDR1 is KGHDR and CDR2 is SFDVKD. The V segment lost 4 bases and the J segment 7 bases; nucleotides outside the gene matches: 10. The CDR3 totals 16 residues. CDR3 amino acids: CATSESGTGDRNTQYF. CDR3 nucleotides: TGTGCCACCAGTGAGTCCGGGACAGGGGATCGAAATACGCAGTATTTT.

The CDR3 reads CASSRPTGGYTGELFF. For the CDR3, the DNA is TGTGCCAGCAGCCGTCCTACCGGGGGGTACACCGGGGAGCTGTTTTTT. This chain links TRBV7-6 with TRBJ2-2; 7 bases match TRBD2. This CDR3 region has 16 residues. V trimming: 5 bases; J trimming: 3 bases; junction bases outside the gene matches: 9. Germline V CDR1 and CDR2: SGHVS, FNYEAQ.

CDR3 loop: CASSLTGGIGELFF. In DNA form, the CDR3 reads TGTGCCAGCAGCTTGACCGGGGGAATCGGGGAGCTGTTTTTT. The chain employs TRBV5-4 and TRBJ2-2, with D possibly matching TRBD2 (6 bases). Germline CDR1 SGHNT, CDR2 YYREEE (reference sequence). This CDR3 region has 14 residues. V lost 1 base and J lost 7, with 11 bases in between.

This chain connects TRBV6-5 to TRBJ2-7; TRBD2 agrees at 9 bases. Unmatched junction bases numbered 13, after V lost 4 bases and J lost 6 bases. The CDR3 has 16 residues. CDR1 and CDR2 from the germline V gene are MNHEY and SVGAGI. CDR3 in amino acids: CASSSQRGALFSEQYF. The CDR3, as DNA: TGTGCCAGCAGTTCACAGCGGGGGGCCCTGTTTTCCGAGCAGTACTTC.

The chain employs TRBV7-2 and TRBJ2-3, with D perhaps TRBD1 (6 bases). CDR1 and CDR2 from the germline V gene are SGHTA and FQGNSA. Trimming left V 4 bases short and J 1 base short, with 6 bases between. The CDR3 length is 13 residues. The CDR3 protein is CASSYRGTDTQYF. The CDR3 DNA reads TGTGCCAGCAGCTACAGGGGCACAGATACGCAGTATTTT. Full variable domain (remainder filled in from reference TRBV7-2 and TRBJ2-3): GAGVSQSPSNKVTEKGKDVELRCDPISGHTALYWYRQSLGQGLEFLIYFQGNSAPDKSGLPSDRFSAERTGGSVSTLTIQRTQQEDSAVYLCASSYRGTDTQYFGPGTRLTVL.

The CDR3 DNA reads TGCGCCAGCAGCCAGGGGGAGGGGTTAGGGGAGCAGTACTTC. Translated: CASSQGEGLGEQYF. The chain employs TRBV4-1 and TRBJ2-7, with 7 positions matching TRBD2. This CDR3 is 14 amino acids long. The germline gives CDR1 MGHRA, CDR2 YSYEKL. Trimming cost V 3 bases and J 7 bases; bases outside gene matches: 9.

V gene TRBV11-1 combines with J gene TRBJ2-7; 10 positions agree with TRBD1. The germline V gene has CDR1 SGHAT and CDR2 FQDESV (reference sequence). This CDR3 is 13 amino acids long. Unmatched junction bases numbered 1, after V lost 5 bases and J lost 3 bases. CDR3 DNA: TGTGCCAGCAGCCGGGACAGGGGCTACGAGCAGTACTTC. Its protein product is CASSRDRGYEQYF.

The V and J genes are TRBV5-6 and TRBJ2-3; 11 bases align to TRBD2. The CDR3 has 17 residues. CDR1 and CDR2 from the germline V gene are SGHDT and YYEEEE. The J segment lost 2 bases and the V segment lost 4 bases, leaving 9 bases of the junction unmatched. In DNA, the CDR3 is TGTGCCAGCAGCCGCGCGACTAGCGGGGCTTTCACAGATACGCAGTATTTT. It translates to CASSRATSGAFTDTQYF. Filled out from reference TRBV5-6 and TRBJ2-3, the complete variable domain reads DAGVTQSPTHLIKTRGQQVTLRCSPKSGHDTVSWYQQALGQGPQFIFQYYEEEERQRGNFPDRFSGHQFPNYSSELNVNALLLGDSALYLCASSRATSGAFTDTQYFGPGTRLTVL.

This chain joins TRBV2 and TRBJ1-6; 7 nucleotides agree with TRBD1. CDR1 and CDR2 (germline): SNHLY, FYNNEI. The CDR3 has 13 amino acids. With 3 bases clipped from V and 11 bases from J, the junction kept 4 bases outside the gene matches. This chain's CDR3 is CASSDDQGAPLHF. The CDR3 DNA reads TGTGCCAGCAGTGATGATCAGGGGGCACCCCTCCACTTT.

The V call is TRBV19, the J call TRBJ1-5; a weak D match, TRBD1 (5 bases). Germline-derived CDR1 and CDR2 are LNHDA and SQIVND (reference sequence). The length of the CDR3 is 13 residues. With 5 bases removed from V and 4 bases from J, the gap between germline ends came to 9 bases. The CDR3 loop is CASSGRGNQPQHF. In DNA form, the CDR3 reads TGTGCCAGTAGTGGGAGGGGTAATCAGCCCCAGCATTTT. The variable domain in full, completed from reference TRBV19 and TRBJ1-5, reads DGGITQSPKYLFRKEGQNVTLSCEQNLNHDAMYWYRQDPGQGLRLIYYSQIVNDFQKGDIAEGYSVSREKKESFPLTVTSAQKNPTAFYLCASSGRGNQPQHFGDGTRLSIL.

V is TRBV7-3 and J is TRBJ2-1, with D maybe TRBD2 (5 bases). The CDR3 is 14 amino acids. Germline CDR1 SGHTA, CDR2 FQGTGA. V was clipped by 0 bases and J by 6 bases, with 9 bases between them. This chain's CDR3 is CASSLTSDSNEQFF. CDR3 DNA sequence: TGTGCCAGCAGCTTAACTAGCGATAGCAATGAGCAGTTCTTC.

The CDR3 here is CASSLAGGIDEQYF. CDR3 bases: TGCGCCAGCAGCTTGGCGGGGGGGATCGACGAGCAGTACTTC. The chain uses TRBV5-1 and TRBJ2-7, with 8 bases that match TRBD2. CDR3 length: 14 amino acids. Germline loops: CDR1 SGHRS, CDR2 YFSETQ. V lost 0 bases and J lost 5; bases outside the gene matches: 4.

This clone was found once. The V gene is TRBV7-8, the J gene TRBJ2-7; 11 nucleotides agree with TRBD1. V trimming: 2 bases; J trimming: 6 bases; junction bases outside the gene matches: 12. The germline gives CDR1 SGHVS, CDR2 FQNEAQ. CDR3 size: 17 residues. The CDR3 nucleotides read TGTGCCAGCAGCTTATCTTATCGGACAGGGGGCTCAGGCGAGCAGTACTTC. Its translation: CASSLSYRTGGSGEQYF.

The chain employs TRBV6-5 and TRBJ1-2, with 7 nucleotides matching TRBD1. V was clipped by 5 bases and J by 4 bases; unmatched bases: 4. CDR1 MNHEY and CDR2 SVGAGI come from the germline V gene. This CDR3 is built from 13 residues. The CDR3 nucleotides are TGTGCCAGCAGTAACACAGGGGCCTATGGCTACACCTTC. Its protein is CASSNTGAYGYTF.

The chain has TRBV5-1 and TRBJ2-3, with D perhaps TRBD2 (6 bases). This CDR3 spans 14 amino acids. The V and J ends lost 6 bases and 4 bases respectively, with 15 bases between them. Per germline, CDR1 SGHRS and CDR2 YFSETQ. DNA for the CDR3: TGCGCCAGCAAACCGACTAGTGGGGCAGATACGCAGTATTTT. Translating gives CASKPTSGADTQYF. Supplemented by reference TRBV5-1 and TRBJ2-3, the full variable domain reads KAGVTQTPRYLIKTRGQQVTLSCSPISGHRSVSWYQQTPGQGLQFLFEYFSETQRNKGNFPGRFSGRQFSNSRSEMNVSTLELGDSALYLCASKPTSGADTQYFGPGTRLTVL.

The chain recombines TRBV13 with TRBJ2-1, with 7 bases identical to TRBD1. The germline gives CDR1 PRHDT, CDR2 FYEKMQ (reference sequence). After removal of 2 bases from V and 6 bases from J, the junction contained 7 bases not matched to a gene. The CDR3 is 15 residues long. The CDR3 DNA follows: TGTGCCAGCAGCTTATCACCGAGACAGGGCAATGAGCAGTTCTTC. Translating gives CASSLSPRQGNEQFF.

The rearrangement joins TRBV19 to TRBJ2-7, with 8 bases matching TRBD1. The length of the CDR3 is 14 residues. V lost 1 base, J lost 7 bases, and 6 bases stayed unmatched. The germline V gene has CDR1 LNHDA and CDR2 SQIVND (reference sequence). DNA for the CDR3: TGTGCCAGTAGTATAGGTTCCAGGGGGCAGGAGCAGTACTTC. As protein: CASSIGSRGQEQYF.